This TCR beta chain was captured by sequencing in a study of blood T cell repertoires in COVID-19. Only in-frame clones appear in the TCRdb table, and some are missing; sequencing was by immunoSEQ multiplex PCR. The profile shows under 200,000 clones, about 88% of them singletons. Trimming cost V 5 bases and J 2 bases, with 14 bases left between them. The CDR3 totals 15 residues. Germline V gene sequence: CDR1 MNHEY, CDR2 SMNVEV (reference sequence). The TCR was taken from a woman aged 50 to 60 with COVID-19, enrolled during active disease. Source material: peripheral blood. This sequence joins TRBV27 and TRBJ2-3, with a possible D match to TRBD1 (5 bases). CDR3 region: CASSPQTEITDTQYF. The CDR3 DNA reads as TGTGCCAGCAGTCCCCAGACAGAGATCACAGATACGCAGTATTTT.